This passage covers 21 T cell receptor beta chains from one sample sequenced in a study of blood T cell repertoires in COVID-19. TCRdb's copy holds only in-frame clones and misses some; the assay was immunoSEQ multiplex PCR. The data show about 140,000 clones, with almost 80% seen just once and 2.5% to 3.5% held by the top ten. Sequencing used PBMCs or T cells enriched from blood (not recorded which). Receptor source: a woman aged 50 to 65 who had recovered from COVID-19.

This chain links TRBV5-6 with TRBJ1-5, with TRBD1 identical over 10 bases. Trimming cost V 7 bases and J 6 bases; bases outside gene matches: 4. The CDR3 covers 13 residues. Germline CDR1 and CDR2: SGHDT and YYEEEE. DNA for the CDR3: TGTGCCAGCGGGACAGGGGCGGGTCAGCCCCAGCATTTT. It is translated as CASGTGAGQPQHF. The full variable domain, its missing parts supplied by reference TRBV5-6 and TRBJ1-5, is DAGVTQSPTHLIKTRGQQVTLRCSPKSGHDTVSWYQQALGQGPQFIFQYYEEEERQRGNFPDRFSGHQFPNYSSELNVNALLLGDSALYLCASGTGAGQPQHFGDGTRLSIL.

The chain uses TRBV5-4 and TRBJ2-1; D is perhaps TRBD1 (5 bases). Germline lookup yields CDR1 SGHNT and CDR2 YYREEE (reference sequence). The CDR3 consists of 16 residues. V lost 0 bases to trimming and J lost 0 bases, with 10 bases between them. For the CDR3, the DNA is TGTGCCAGCAGCTTGGGGGGCCCTAGCTCCTACAATGAGCAGTTCTTC. This sequence encodes CASSLGGPSSYNEQFF.

This chain links TRBV12-3 or TRBV12-4 with TRBJ1-1; 9 nucleotides match TRBD1. The CDR3 covers 13 residues. With V trimmed by 6 bases and J by 6 bases, 5 bases remained unmatched. The CDR3 reads CASRIQGAPEAFF. The DNA for the CDR3 is TGTGCCAGCAGGATACAGGGGGCCCCTGAAGCTTTCTTT.

In its sample, this clone was seen a few times. CDR3 nucleotide sequence: TGTGCCAGCAGACCTCCAGGGTTGCAGGAGCAGTACTTC. The encoded protein is CASRPPGLQEQYF. The J gene is TRBJ2-7, the V gene TRBV28; possible D gene TRBD1, 5 bases. Trimming removed 6 bases from V and 7 bases from J, with 16 bases in between. The CDR3 runs to 13 residues. Per the germline V gene, CDR1 is MDHEN and CDR2 is SYDVKM.

The V gene is TRBV14, the J gene TRBJ1-4; TRBD1 matches at 7 bases. With V trimmed by 6 bases and J by 8 bases, 6 bases remained unmatched. Germline V gives CDR1 SGHDN, CDR2 FVKESK. CDR3 length: 13 residues. CDR3 loop: CASRPTGEEKLFF. The CDR3 nucleotides are TGTGCCAGCAGGCCCACAGGGGAAGAAAAACTGTTTTTT. Full variable domain (remainder filled in from reference TRBV14 and TRBJ1-4): EAGVTQFPSHSVIEKGQTVTLRCDPISGHDNLYWYRRVMGKEIKFLLHFVKESKQDESGMPNNRFLAERTGGTYSTLKVQPAELEDSGVYFCASRPTGEEKLFFGSGTQLSVL.

The rearrangement links TRBV7-8 to TRBJ1-6; D gene ambiguous. CDR1 is SGHVS, CDR2 FQNEAQ, per germline. V lost 1 base to trimming and J lost 8 bases, with 9 bases between them. The CDR3 is 14 residues long. The CDR3 loop is CASSLGSEDSPLHF. In DNA form, the CDR3 reads TGTGCCAGCAGCTTAGGTTCAGAGGATTCACCCCTCCACTTT. The whole variable domain, filled in from reference TRBV7-8 and TRBJ1-6, reads GAGVSQSPRYKVAKRGQDVALRCDPISGHVSLFWYQQALGQGPEFLTYFQNEAQLDKSGLPSDRFFAERPEGSVSTLKIQRTQQEDSAVYLCASSLGSEDSPLHFGNGTRLTVT.

In its sample, this clone was seen once. This chain connects TRBV19 to TRBJ2-2; 12 positions match TRBD2. The CDR3 runs 17 residues. The V segment lost 5 bases and the J segment 1 base; nucleotides outside the gene matches: 5. Looked up from germline, CDR1 is LNHDA and CDR2 is SQIVND (reference sequence). In nucleotides, the CDR3 is TGTGCCAGTAGTGCGCGACTAGCGGGAGAGAACACCGGGGAGCTGTTTTTT. It encodes CASSARLAGENTGELFF.

The chain joins TRBV27 to TRBJ1-4; 7 nucleotides match TRBD1. With V trimmed by 0 bases and J by 8 bases, 3 bases remained unmatched. This CDR3 is built from 14 residues. Germline V gene sequence: CDR1 MNHEY, CDR2 SMNVEV (reference sequence). The CDR3 region has the DNA TGTGCCAGCAGTTTATCAGGGGGCCGGGAAAAACTGTTTTTT. Residues: CASSLSGGREKLFF. The entire variable domain, with the rest obtained from reference TRBV27 and TRBJ1-4, is as follows: EAQVTQNPRYLITVTGKKLTVTCSQNMNHEYMSWYRQDPGLGLRQIYYSMNVEVTDKGDVPEGYKVSRKEKRNFPLILESPSPNQTSLYFCASSLSGGREKLFFGSGTQLSVL.

The chain uses TRBV3-1 (or the pseudogene TRBV3-2) and TRBJ2-7; 11 positions match TRBD2. There are 15 residues in the CDR3. Per the germline V gene, CDR1 is LGHDT and CDR2 is YNNKEL (reference sequence). Trimming at V came to 1 base and at J to 5 bases, leaving 4 bases not matched to a gene. The chain's CDR3 is CASSQVGLAGDEQYF. The CDR3 nucleotides are TGTGCCAGCAGCCAAGTTGGACTAGCGGGTGACGAGCAGTACTTC.

The chain carries TRBV4-2 and TRBJ2-3; 7 bases align to TRBD2. The V gene's germline CDR1 is LGHNA and CDR2 YNFKEQ. This CDR3 spans 16 amino acids. V was clipped by 4 bases and J by 2 bases; unmatched bases: 9. The CDR3, as DNA: TGTGCCAGCAGCCCCCCCGGCGGGAGTGCCACAGATACGCAGTATTTT. Residues: CASSPPGGSATDTQYF.

The chain uses TRBV11-3 and TRBJ1-2; D is undetermined. The CDR3 is 13 amino acids. V gave up 5 bases and J gave up 4 bases, with 11 bases separating them. Germline V gives CDR1 SGHNT, CDR2 YENEEA. The CDR3 is CASSPRASYGYTF. DNA of the CDR3: TGTGCCAGCAGCCCGCGGGCCAGCTATGGCTACACCTTC.

The rearrangement joins TRBV5-1 to TRBJ1-2; TRBD1 matches 7 bases. Germline CDR1 and CDR2: SGHRS and YFSETQ. The length of the CDR3 is 14 residues. V gave up 4 bases and J gave up 5 bases; unmatched junction bases: 8. The DNA of the CDR3 is TGCGCCAGCAGCCCGGGACAGCCAGAGTATGGCTACACCTTC. Translated: CASSPGQPEYGYTF. Based on the CDR3 plus reference TRBV5-1 and TRBJ1-2, the full variable domain is KAGVTQTPRYLIKTRGQQVTLSCSPISGHRSVSWYQQTPGQGLQFLFEYFSETQRNKGNFPGRFSGRQFSNSRSEMNVSTLELGDSALYLCASSPGQPEYGYTFGSGTRLTVV.

The rearrangement joins TRBV5-8 to TRBJ2-3; TRBD1 matches 8 bases. With 3 bases clipped from V and 1 base from J, the junction kept 10 bases outside the gene matches. Per the germline V gene, CDR1 is SGHTS and CDR2 is YDEGEE. This CDR3 contains 17 residues. The CDR3 sequence is CASSSDRGRLGTDTQYF. In DNA, the CDR3 is TGTGCCAGCAGCTCCGACAGGGGCAGGTTGGGCACAGATACGCAGTATTTT.

This clone was counted a single time. This rearrangement joins TRBV27 to TRBJ2-7; tentative D call: TRBD1 (6 bases). Trimming took 7 bases from V and 3 from J, leaving 16 bases between them. This CDR3 region has 14 residues. Germline assignment: CDR1 MNHEY and CDR2 SMNVEV (reference sequence). CDR3 sequence (DNA): TGTGCCAGCAAGACACAGGGCCTCGGCTACGAGCAGTACTTC. It yields the protein CASKTQGLGYEQYF.

The gene calls are TRBV3-1 (or the pseudogene TRBV3-2) and TRBJ2-5; no definite D call. This CDR3 comprises 13 residues. Trimming left V 3 bases short and J 4 bases short, with 9 bases between. From germline, CDR1 is LGHDT and CDR2 YNNKEL (reference sequence). CDR3 nucleotides: TGTGCCAGCAGCCATAGTTTCTCAGAGACCCAGTACTTC. This sequence encodes CASSHSFSETQYF.

This chain links TRBV29-1 with TRBJ2-1; D gene uncertain. Trimming cost V 5 bases and J 8 bases, with 10 bases left between them. The germline V gene encodes CDR1 SQVTM and CDR2 ANQGSEA. CDR3 length: 11 amino acids. The CDR3 coding sequence is TGCAGCGTTAATATAGTAGATGAGCAGTTCTTC. This translates into CSVNIVDEQFF.

This chain links TRBV30 with TRBJ2-5, with a tentative D call TRBD1 (6 bases). Germline V gene data show CDR1 as GTSNPN and CDR2 as SVGIG (reference sequence). CDR3 length equals 17 residues. The V end lost 3 bases, the J end lost 5 bases, and 25 bases lay between the germline ends. The CDR3 loop is CAWREASGAALGETQYF. The CDR3 DNA reads as TGTGCCTGGAGAGAGGCTTCAGGGGCGGCCCTGGGGGAGACCCAGTACTTC.

The chain uses TRBV19 and TRBJ1-2; D is ambiguous. The V end was cut by 4 bases, the J end by 6 bases, with 15 bases between. The CDR3 spans 14 residues. Germline V CDR1 and CDR2: LNHDA, SQIVND (reference sequence). In DNA form, the CDR3 reads TGTGCCAGTAGTACCACTTACGGGTTTAATGGCTACACCTTC. Amino acids: CASSTTYGFNGYTF.

The chain is built from TRBV12-3 or TRBV12-4 and TRBJ1-2; no firm D call. Trimming cost V 5 bases and J 4 bases, with 8 bases left between them. The CDR3 is made up of 12 amino acids. CDR3 coding DNA: TGTGCCAGCAGTCCTAGTCTCTATGGCTACACCTTC. It encodes CASSPSLYGYTF.

This chain links TRBV7-2 with TRBJ2-7; tentative D call: TRBD2 (5 bases). CDR1 is SGHTA, CDR2 FQGNSA, per germline. CDR3 size: 15 residues. The ends were cut back, 7 bases at V and 3 bases at J, with 19 bases in the middle. This chain's CDR3 is CASNTPQLADYEQYF. The CDR3 DNA is TGTGCCAGCAACACACCCCAGCTAGCCGACTACGAGCAGTACTTC.

The chain uses TRBV27 and TRBJ1-6; 8 bases fit TRBD1. The CDR3 totals 15 residues. V lost 0 bases to trimming and J lost 10 bases; unmatched junction nucleotides: 5. CDR1 and CDR2 (germline): MNHEY, SMNVEV (reference sequence). The CDR3 reads CASSLSGQGNSPLHF. DNA for the CDR3: TGTGCCAGCAGTTTATCTGGACAGGGTAACTCACCCCTCCACTTT.